This TCR beta chain comes out of a study of Ad26.COV2.S vaccination and SARS-CoV-2 variants. Study information: Into the muscle, Ad26.COV2.S was dosed once or twice, 56 days apart. Study-wide results and caveats: A substantial breadth of spike-specific CD8+ and CD4+ T cell responses after vaccination has been reported.

TCRdb's copy holds only in-frame clones and misses some; the assay was immunoSEQ multiplex PCR. The table has about 350,000 clones, about 88% seen once. Concerning this clone: Its antigen is unidentified.

Treatment in this sample: approximately 18 received Ad26.COV2.S at low or high dose, single or two shots; roughly five received placebo; per-sample allocation not given. The investigators took samples on day 63 after the first vaccine or placebo injection. Its platform was an Ad26 vector, and its expressed antigen was Wuhan-strain SARS-CoV-2 spike. Germline V gene lookup returns CDR1 SGHDN and CDR2 FVKESK. This CDR3 is 20 amino acids long. Trimming removed 1 base from V and 10 bases from J, with 31 bases in between. Sequencing was performed on peripheral blood, taken in a trial of Ad26.COV2.S vaccine versus placebo. The chain employs TRBV14 and TRBJ1-4; TRBD1 might be the D (6 bases). This sequence was found in a person aged 18-65 years who received the Ad26.COV2.S COVID-19 vaccine or a placebo. The CDR3 loop is CASSQGGDVRRQVLSGKLFF. CDR3 DNA: TGTGCCAGCAGCCAAGGGGGGGACGTCAGACGACAGGTCTTATCGGGAAAACTGTTTTTT.